The rows below give T cell receptor beta chains drawn from one sample of a study of blood T cell repertoires in COVID-19. Data came from immunoSEQ multiplex PCR; TCRdb stores just in-frame clones and leaves some out. Altogether 140,000 to 150,000 clones are present, around 73% being singletons, with the ten largest covering approximately 6%. Input material: PBMCs or T cells enriched from blood (not recorded which). These receptor sequences come from a woman between 50 and 59 years old who had recovered from COVID-19. Both conserved end residues are part of each CDR3. The order of the fields is D gene, J gene, V gene, clone size, CDR3 DNA, CDR3 protein. D genes are given only for firm matches. Part of the rows lack a size; the others show once, few, many or a class for expanded clones.

.	TRBJ1-2	TRBV9	.	TGTGCCAGCAGCGATGGGGCTGGGGATGGCTACACCTTC	CASSDGAGDGYTF
.	TRBJ1-5	TRBV7-2	.	TGTGCCAGCAGCTTTGGTCGGGATCAGCCCCAGCATTTT	CASSFGRDQPQHF
TRBD2	TRBJ2-7	TRBV28	.	TGTGCCAGCAGTGGGTTCGGGACTAGCGGCACCTACGAGCAGTACTTC	CASSGFGTSGTYEQYF
.	TRBJ2-2	TRBV5-6	once	TGTGCCAGCAGCCTCAGGCGCGCGAACACCGGGGAGCTGTTTTTT	CASSLRRANTGELFF
TRBD2	TRBJ2-3	TRBV7-2	.	TGTGCCAGCAGCTTGTACGGCGAGCGGGGGGCCACAGATACGCAGTATTTT	CASSLYGERGATDTQYF
.	TRBJ2-2	TRBV3-1/TRBV3-2	.	TGTGCCAGCAGCCAAGACGGCGGGGCGAACACCGGGGAGCTGTTTTTT	CASSQDGGANTGELFF
.	TRBJ2-7	TRBV29-1	.	TGCAGCGTCGGGGGTACAGGGGACCCTTACGAGCAGTACTTC	CSVGGTGDPYEQYF
.	TRBJ1-3	TRBV5-1	.	TGCGCCAGCAGCAGTCCGACAGAGCCTCGAAACACCATATATTTT	CASSSPTEPRNTIYF
TRBD1	TRBJ1-5	TRBV3-1/TRBV3-2	.	TGTGCCAGCAGCTCAGACAGGGGAGGTCAGGCTCAGCCCCAGCATTTT	CASSSDRGGQAQPQHF
TRBD2	TRBJ2-3	TRBV5-1	.	TGCGCCAGCAGGAGGCTAGCGGGGAGCACAGATACGCAGTATTTT	CASRRLAGSTDTQYF
.	TRBJ1-1	TRBV2	.	TGTGCCAGCAGAGCGGATCAGAACACTGAAGCTTTCTTT	CASRADQNTEAFF
.	TRBJ1-2	TRBV28	many	TGTGCCAGCAGCCCCCGACAGGTTCTTTCAGGCTACACCTTC	CASSPRQVLSGYTF
TRBD1	TRBJ1-2	TRBV5-1	.	TGCGCCAGCAGCTTACAGGGGAAGGTGCGTGTGGGCTACACCTTC	CASSLQGKVRVGYTF
TRBD1	TRBJ2-5	TRBV7-3	.	TGTGCCAGCAGCTTAAAAGGACAGGGGAAACAAGAGACCCAGTACTTC	CASSLKGQGKQETQYF
.	TRBJ1-5	TRBV2	.	TGTGCCAGCAGTGATCTAGTATCCAATCAGCCCCAGCATTTT	CASSDLVSNQPQHF
TRBD1	TRBJ1-2	TRBV28	.	TGTGCCAGCAGCGACAGGGTTCGGGGACTCTATGGCTACACCTTC	CASSDRVRGLYGYTF
TRBD1	TRBJ1-5	TRBV18	.	TGTGCCAGCTCACCTACATCCGGGACAGGAGCTAATCAGCCCCAGCATTTT	CASSPTSGTGANQPQHF
TRBD1	TRBJ2-3	TRBV4-2	.	TGTGCCAGCAGCCGCACGGGACAGGGAGGCACAGATACGCAGTATTTT	CASSRTGQGGTDTQYF
TRBD1	TRBJ2-5	TRBV30	.	TGTGCCTGGAACAGGGACAGGGGGATCGAGACCCAGTACTTC	CAWNRDRGIETQYF
.	TRBJ2-2	TRBV9	.	TGTGCCAGCAGCGTATCCCCGCAGGGGATCACCGGGGAGCTGTTTTTT	CASSVSPQGITGELFF
TRBD1	TRBJ1-5	TRBV28	few	TGTGCCAGCAGTTCGACAGGGACTCAGCCCCAGCATTTT	CASSSTGTQPQHF
TRBD1	TRBJ1-5	TRBV27	.	TGTGCCAGCAAGACAGGGAAAAATCAGCCCCAGCATTTT	CASKTGKNQPQHF
.	TRBJ1-1	TRBV7-9	.	TGTGCCAGCAGCCAAGGGACAACTATTGGAGCTTTCTTT	CASSQGTTIGAFF
.	TRBJ1-1	TRBV15	.	TGTGCCACCAGCACCGTGTGGGCCCACACTGAAGCTTTCTTT	CATSTVWAHTEAFF
TRBD1	TRBJ1-3	TRBV7-9	.	TGTGCCAGCTCCCAGGGACAGAGAGGAAACACCATATATTTT	CASSQGQRGNTIYF
TRBD1	TRBJ2-1	TRBV28	.	TGTGCCAGCAGTTCCCTTGGGACAGGCCCCTCCTACAATGAGCAGTTCTTC	CASSSLGTGPSYNEQFF
.	TRBJ1-5	TRBV2	.	TGTGCCAGCACGGGCAGGGTTAGCAATCAGCCCCAGCATTTT	CASTGRVSNQPQHF